This TCR beta chain was observed in a study of blood T cell repertoires in COVID-19. Germline V gives CDR1 LNHDA, CDR2 SQIVND (reference sequence). There are 14 residues in the CDR3. The V gene lost 6 bases and the J gene lost 0 bases, with 12 bases spanning the gap. The authors' processing: Reference gene primer amplification yielded estimated nucleated cell counts. Assay: immunoSEQ multiplex PCR; the TCRdb copy retains only in-frame clones and omits some. For V, J and clone size, that table is used; D and trimming come from the DNA. The table shows approximately 190,000 clones, with 70% to 90% occurring only once.

What was sequenced was PBMCs or T cells enriched from blood (not recorded which). The source is a woman aged 40 to 50 in a cohort exposed to, infected with or recovered from COVID-19 (not recorded which). V usage is TRBV19 and J usage is TRBJ2-7; no clear D gene. The CDR3 here is CASSFGLDSYEQYF. CDR3 sequence (DNA): TGTGCCAGTAGCTTCGGGTTGGACTCCTACGAGCAGTACTTC.